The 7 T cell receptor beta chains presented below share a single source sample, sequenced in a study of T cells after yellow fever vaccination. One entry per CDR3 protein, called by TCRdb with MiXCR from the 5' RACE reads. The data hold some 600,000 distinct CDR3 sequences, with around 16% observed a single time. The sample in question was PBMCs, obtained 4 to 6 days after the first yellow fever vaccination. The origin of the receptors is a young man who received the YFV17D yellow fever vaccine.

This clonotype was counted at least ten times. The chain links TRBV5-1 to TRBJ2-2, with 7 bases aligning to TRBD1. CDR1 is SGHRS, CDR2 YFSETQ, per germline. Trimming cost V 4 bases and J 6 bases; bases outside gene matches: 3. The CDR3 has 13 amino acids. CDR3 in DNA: TGCGCCAGCAGCCCCGACAGGGCCGGGGAGCTGTTTTTT. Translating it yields CASSPDRAGELFF.

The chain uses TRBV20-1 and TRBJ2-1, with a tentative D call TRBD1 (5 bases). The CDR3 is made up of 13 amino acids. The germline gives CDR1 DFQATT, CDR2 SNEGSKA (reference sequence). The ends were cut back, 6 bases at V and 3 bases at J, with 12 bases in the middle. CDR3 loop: CSATRTNYNEQFF. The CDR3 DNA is TGCAGTGCAACCCGGACAAACTACAATGAGCAGTTCTTC.

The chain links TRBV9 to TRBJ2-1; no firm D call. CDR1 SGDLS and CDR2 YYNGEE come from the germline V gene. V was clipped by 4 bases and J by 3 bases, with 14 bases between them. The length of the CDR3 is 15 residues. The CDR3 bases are TGTGCCAGCAGCCCATGGACCAGTCGCTACAATGAGCAGTTCTTC. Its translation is CASSPWTSRYNEQFF.

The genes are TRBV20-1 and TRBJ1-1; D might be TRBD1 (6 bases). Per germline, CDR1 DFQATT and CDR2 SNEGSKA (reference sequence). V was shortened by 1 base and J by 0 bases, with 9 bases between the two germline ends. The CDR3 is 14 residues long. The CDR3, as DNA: TGCAGTGCTAGAGTCGGGGGCGTGAACACTGAAGCTTTCTTT. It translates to CSARVGGVNTEAFF.

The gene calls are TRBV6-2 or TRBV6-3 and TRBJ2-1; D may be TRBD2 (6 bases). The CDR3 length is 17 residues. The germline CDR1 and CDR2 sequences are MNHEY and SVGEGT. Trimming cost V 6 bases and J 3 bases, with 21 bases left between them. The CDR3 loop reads CASSEAGDGGIYNEQFF. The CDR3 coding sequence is TGTGCCAGCAGCGAGGCCGGGGATGGAGGGATCTACAATGAGCAGTTCTTC.

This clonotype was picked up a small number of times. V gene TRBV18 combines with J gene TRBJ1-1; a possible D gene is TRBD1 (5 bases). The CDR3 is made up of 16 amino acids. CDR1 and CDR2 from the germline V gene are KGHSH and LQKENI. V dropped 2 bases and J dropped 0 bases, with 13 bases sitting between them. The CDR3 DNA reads TGTGCCAGCTCACCAGATCCAGGGTGGTTGAACACTGAAGCTTTCTTT. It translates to CASSPDPGWLNTEAFF.

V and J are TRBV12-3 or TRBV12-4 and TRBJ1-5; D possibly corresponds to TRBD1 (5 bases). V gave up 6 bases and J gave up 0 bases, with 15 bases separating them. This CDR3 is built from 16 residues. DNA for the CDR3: TGTGCCAGCAGGACGGGGGGGGGAAATAGCAATCAGCCCCAGCATTTT. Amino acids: CASRTGGGNSNQPQHF.